Presented here are 22 T cell receptor beta chains from one specimen sequenced in a study of blood T cell repertoires in COVID-19. Sequenced by immunoSEQ multiplex PCR; TCRdb stores in-frame clones only, minus some. The sample has 150,000 or so clones, approximately 90% seen once. Sequencing input: peripheral blood. The origin of the receptors is a woman aged 45 to 65 with acute or convalescent COVID-19.

The chain uses TRBV7-8 and TRBJ1-2, with unresolved D. CDR3 length: 15 amino acids. Germline assignment: CDR1 SGHVS and CDR2 FQNEAQ. V shed 1 base and J shed 7 bases, with 16 bases lying between them. The CDR3 sequence: CASSLGEATRGGYTF. CDR3 DNA: TGTGCCAGCAGCTTAGGAGAGGCCACAAGAGGTGGCTACACCTTC.

This rearrangement joins TRBV5-1 to TRBJ1-6; 7 bases line up with TRBD1. Looked up from germline, CDR1 is SGHRS and CDR2 is YFSETQ. The CDR3 is 15 residues long. V was clipped by 4 bases and J by 7 bases; unmatched bases: 8. The CDR3 nucleotides are TGCGCCAGCAGCGTGTATGGGACAGAAAATTCACCCCTCCACTTT. This sequence encodes CASSVYGTENSPLHF.

This rearrangement joins TRBV6-5 to TRBJ2-1; TRBD2 aligns across 11 bases. Per germline, CDR1 MNHEY and CDR2 SVGAGI. The CDR3 is made up of 15 amino acids. V shed 7 bases and J 4 bases; nucleotides not matched to a gene: 6. Here the CDR3 reads CASTTLAGGYNEQFF. CDR3 bases: TGTGCCAGCACCACCCTAGCGGGAGGTTACAATGAGCAGTTCTTC.

This clone was recorded many times. The chain is built from TRBV4-1 and TRBJ1-1; D call uncertain. The CDR3 has 12 amino acids. Looked up from germline, CDR1 is MGHRA and CDR2 is YSYEKL. Trimming removed 4 bases at V and 4 bases at J, with 7 bases between. The DNA of the CDR3 is TGCGCCAGCAGCCCCCCGAGCACTGAAGCTTTCTTT. It translates to CASSPPSTEAFF.

The sample holds one count of this clone. This sequence joins TRBV4-3 and TRBJ1-1, with D possibly matching TRBD1 (5 bases). Trimming cost V 0 bases and J 6 bases, with 11 bases left between them. From germline, CDR1 is LGHNA and CDR2 YSLEER. The CDR3 loop spans 14 amino acids. In nucleotides, the CDR3 is TGCGCCAGCAGCCAAGATCGGGGGTCCCCTGAAGCTTTCTTT. As protein: CASSQDRGSPEAFF.

The genes are TRBV21-1 and TRBJ1-2; TRBD1, the D gene given by the table, was not confirmed from the DNA. TRBV21-1 is annotated as a pseudogene. This CDR3 is built from 16 residues. CDR3: CASSKAKNRGQNGYTF. The CDR3 DNA reads TGTGCCAGCAGCAAAGCAAAAAACAGGGGGCAAAATGGCTACACCTTC.

The rearrangement uses TRBV11-2 and TRBJ1-3, with D possibly being TRBD1 (6 bases). Trimming pared 5 bases from V and 0 bases from J, leaving 11 bases between. Germline loops: CDR1 SGHAT, CDR2 FQNNGV. There are 15 residues in the CDR3. The CDR3 reads CASSLSGDSGNTIYF. The CDR3 region has the DNA TGTGCCAGCAGCCTATCAGGGGACTCTGGAAACACCATATATTTT.

This chain uses TRBV5-1 with TRBJ2-1; tentatively, D is TRBD2 (5 bases). V was trimmed by 4 bases and J by 4 bases, leaving 9 bases between them. The germline V gene encodes CDR1 SGHRS and CDR2 YFSETQ. The CDR3 contains 13 residues. The CDR3 DNA follows: TGCGCCAGCAGCCCCGGACTGTACAATGAGCAGTTCTTC. This codes for CASSPGLYNEQFF.

The count of this clone is one. The chain recombines TRBV5-1 with TRBJ1-2; the D gene is possibly TRBD1 (5 bases). The V end was cut by 2 bases, the J end by 2 bases, with 10 bases between. Germline CDR1 SGHRS, CDR2 YFSETQ. This CDR3 is built from 14 residues. Here the CDR3 reads CASSLDSGNYGYTF. Here the CDR3 DNA reads TGCGCCAGCAGCTTAGACAGTGGGAACTATGGCTACACCTTC.

This chain joins TRBV12-3 or TRBV12-4 and TRBJ1-3; D is uncertain. This CDR3 has 12 residues. V shed 5 bases and J shed 3 bases, with 5 bases lying between them. The CDR3 sequence is CASSTNGNTIYF. The CDR3 region has the DNA TGTGCCAGCAGTACAAATGGAAACACCATATATTTT.

This sequence joins TRBV3-1 (or the pseudogene TRBV3-2) and TRBJ1-4, with TRBD1 as a possible D gene (6 bases). The germline gives CDR1 LGHDT, CDR2 YNNKEL (reference sequence). The CDR3 has 15 amino acids. V lost 0 bases, J lost 8 bases, and 13 bases lay in between. The CDR3 DNA reads TGTGCCAGCAGCCAAGAGAACAGGGTTCGCGAAAAACTGTTTTTT. Protein sequence: CASSQENRVREKLFF.

J is TRBJ1-2 and V is TRBV3-1 (or the pseudogene TRBV3-2); possible D gene TRBD1, 6 bases. With 4 bases removed from V and 7 bases from J, the gap between germline ends came to 16 bases. The CDR3 runs 14 residues. Per germline, CDR1 LGHDT and CDR2 YNNKEL (reference sequence). CDR3 in amino acids: CASSRTGQSSGYTF. The CDR3 nucleotides are TGTGCCAGCAGCCGAACCGGACAGTCCAGTGGCTACACCTTC.

The chain recombines TRBV10-3 with TRBJ1-1; 8 bases are shared with TRBD1. Germline loops: CDR1 ENHRY, CDR2 SYGVKD. J gave up 1 base and V 6 bases, and 4 bases lay outside the gene matches. The CDR3 sequence is 14 residues long. CDR3 sequence: CAIREDRANTEAFF. As DNA, the CDR3 is TGTGCCATCAGGGAGGACAGGGCGAACACTGAAGCTTTCTTT.

Regarding this clone: At one end, the junction sequence differs from germline, possibly due to a read error. The chain uses TRBV4-3 and TRBJ2-7, with TRBD1 identical over 10 bases. The V gene's germline CDR1 is LGHNA and CDR2 YSLEER. The CDR3 has 11 amino acids. The chain's CDR3 is CASSPPGQGLF. CDR3 DNA: TGCGCCAGCAGCCCACCGGGACAGGGGTTATTC.

This clone has a single count. This rearrangement joins TRBV10-3 to TRBJ1-6; D is perhaps TRBD1 (5 bases). Germline CDR1 and CDR2: ENHRY and SYGVKD. CDR3 length: 16 amino acids. V gave up 0 bases and J gave up 7 bases, with 13 bases separating them. CDR3 amino acids: CAISESNIGVNSPLHF. Written as DNA, the CDR3 is TGTGCCATCAGTGAGTCGAATATAGGGGTGAATTCACCCCTCCACTTT.

This clone was detected only once. V gene TRBV6-5 combines with J gene TRBJ2-2, with D possibly being TRBD2 (5 bases). Germline loops: CDR1 MNHEY, CDR2 SVGAGI. Trimming cost V 8 bases and J 3 bases, with 16 bases left between them. The CDR3 totals 15 residues. CDR3 nucleotide sequence: TGTGCCAGCGCGGACCGGGGTAGCCACACCGGGGAGCTGTTTTTT. As protein: CASADRGSHTGELFF.

V gene TRBV30 combines with J gene TRBJ1-1, with 8 bases aligning to TRBD1. The CDR3 extends over 13 amino acids. Trimming took 0 bases from V and 7 from J; bases not matched to a gene: 4. Germline V lookup: CDR1 GTSNPN, CDR2 SVGIG (reference sequence). CDR3 loop: CAWSVQGGLEAFF. Here the CDR3 DNA reads TGTGCCTGGAGTGTACAGGGGGGCCTTGAAGCTTTCTTT.

The rearrangement links TRBV7-9 to TRBJ1-3; a weak D match, TRBD1 (6 bases). CDR3 length: 16 residues. V lost 5 bases to trimming and J lost 3 bases, with 17 bases between them. Germline CDR1 is SEHNR and CDR2 is FQNEAQ (reference sequence). DNA of the CDR3: TGTGCCAGCAGCACAAGCGGGGGCGCAGGTGGAAACACCATATATTTT. Its protein product is CASSTSGGAGGNTIYF.

This chain links TRBV15 with TRBJ2-7; 10 bases fit TRBD1. The CDR3 extends over 14 amino acids. Germline assignment: CDR1 LNHNV and CDR2 YYDKDF (reference sequence). Trimming removed 9 bases from V and 0 bases from J; junction bases left unmatched: 5. The CDR3 loop reads CATGQGLVSYEQYF. As DNA, the CDR3 is TGTGCCACGGGACAGGGGCTAGTCTCCTACGAGCAGTACTTC.

This clone has more than one count but fewer than ten. V gene TRBV7-2 combines with J gene TRBJ1-2; 7 nucleotides match TRBD1. J was trimmed by 7 bases and V by 3 bases; bases with no gene match: 5. This CDR3 has 13 amino acids. From germline, CDR1 is SGHTA and CDR2 FQGNSA. CDR3 sequence: CASSFDREGGYTF. The CDR3 DNA sequence: TGTGCCAGCAGCTTTGACAGGGAAGGTGGCTACACCTTC. The full variable domain, with the rest looked up from reference TRBV7-2 and TRBJ1-2, is GAGVSQSPSNKVTEKGKDVELRCDPISGHTALYWYRQSLGQGLEFLIYFQGNSAPDKSGLPSDRFSAERTGGSVSTLTIQRTQQEDSAVYLCASSFDREGGYTFGSGTRLTVV.

This rearrangement joins TRBV2 to TRBJ1-1, with D tentatively TRBD1 (6 bases). V was cut by 6 bases and J by 3 bases, with 17 bases left in between. In germline, CDR1 is SNHLY, CDR2 FYNNEI. The CDR3 is 15 amino acids. CDR3 sequence (DNA): TGTGCCAGCAGGATTAGAACAGGGATATACACTGAAGCTTTCTTT. It yields the protein CASRIRTGIYTEAFF.

The chain carries TRBV29-1 and TRBJ2-6; 9 bases fit TRBD1. V trimming: 5 bases; J trimming: 0 bases; junction bases outside the gene matches: 8. Germline lookup yields CDR1 SQVTM and CDR2 ANQGSEA. This CDR3 contains 17 residues. CDR3 sequence reads: CSVSHRGRDSGANVLTF. DNA of the CDR3: TGCAGCGTTAGTCACAGGGGGCGAGACTCTGGGGCCAACGTCCTGACTTTC.